The rows below give T cell receptor beta chains drawn from one sample of a study of cytomegalovirus exposure and HLA in healthy donors. Repertoires were generated with immunoSEQ multiplex PCR, while TCRdb's copy carries only in-frame clones and drops some. The sample records roughly 200,000 clones, approximately 85% being singletons. Material: PBMCs. These receptors originate from a woman between 50 and 59 years old in good health and CMV-seronegative. Each CDR3 is given with its conserved first and last residue. The D gene is left open where the match is weak. The size entry is marked missing in some rows and otherwise reads once, few, many or a size class.

v_gene	j_gene	d_gene	abundance	CDR3nt	CDR3aa
TRBV19	TRBJ1-2	.	.	TGTGCCAGTACCCCAACGGTTCTCTTCTATGGCTACACCTTC	CASTPTVLFYGYTF
TRBV5-5	TRBJ1-4	TRBD1	.	TGTGCCAGCAGCTACGGGGACAGGGTAACTAATGAAAAACTGTTTTTT	CASSYGDRVTNEKLFF
TRBV4-1	TRBJ2-5	TRBD2	.	TGCGCCAGCAGCCAAGATAGCGTAGCGGGAGACGGGGAGACCCAGTACTTC	CASSQDSVAGDGETQYF
TRBV7-3	TRBJ2-3	TRBD2	.	TGTGCCAGCAGCCCAGGACTAGCGGTTAGCACAGATACGCAGTATTTT	CASSPGLAVSTDTQYF
TRBV28	TRBJ1-5	.	.	TGTGCCAGCTGCCTTCCTCCGGGACAGCCCCAGCATTTT	CASCLPPGQPQHF
TRBV27	TRBJ1-1	.	.	TGTGCCAGCAGTCCAATGGGCGGAGGGGTGAGCGAAGCTTTCTTT	CASSPMGGGVSEAFF
TRBV19	TRBJ1-5	.	.	TGTGCCAGCAGAGACTGGGGGGATCAGCCCCAGCATTTT	CASRDWGDQPQHF
TRBV9	TRBJ1-3	.	.	TGTGCCAGCAGTAAGGGAGCTGGAAACACCATATATTTT	CASSKGAGNTIYF
TRBV5-4	TRBJ2-2	TRBD2	.	TGTGCCAGCAGCCGGACTAGCGGGTACGGGGCCGGGGAGCTGTTTTTT	CASSRTSGYGAGELFF
TRBV5-8	TRBJ2-1	TRBD2	once	TGTGCCAGCACACTAGCGGGAGTATGGAATGAGCAGTTCTTC	CASTLAGVWNEQFF
TRBV6-5	TRBJ2-1	.	.	TGTGCCAGCAGTTCGCTCGGCAATGAGCAGTTCTTC	CASSSLGNEQFF
TRBV21-1	TRBJ1-5	.	.	TGTGCCAGCGGGGATCGACAGCTATTTTACGGCAATCAGCCCCAGCATTTT	CASGDRQLFYGNQPQHF
TRBV18	TRBJ2-2	.	.	TGTGCCAGCTCACCAAATAGCGCTACTAAGACCGGGGAGCTGTTTTTT	CASSPNSATKTGELFF
TRBV7-2	TRBJ2-2	TRBD1	.	TGTGCCAGCAGCCCTGGGACAGGGGGGAACACCGGGGAGCTGTTTTTT	CASSPGTGGNTGELFF
TRBV19	TRBJ1-5	.	.	TGTGCCAGTAGTACTTACGGGACTCCTGGGAATCAGCCCCAGCATTTT	CASSTYGTPGNQPQHF
TRBV28	TRBJ1-6	.	.	TGTGCCAGCGCTCCCCAACACGGGGGGGGAAATAATTCACCCCTCCACTTT	CASAPQHGGGNNSPLHF
TRBV7-9	TRBJ1-1	.	.	TGTGCCAGCAGCTTTTTCGCAGGGTTCATGATCGGCACTGAAGCTTTCTTT	CASSFFAGFMIGTEAFF